The T cell receptor (beta chain) described here comes from a study of T cell responses to AZD1222 COVID-19 vaccine. Points from the study as a whole: Regions 160-218 and 743-854 dominated among vaccine-associated CD4 TCRs spanning spike. Repertoire collection took place solely once the T cell response had peaked. Close to half of all spike-specific TCRs reportedly target regions of the variants that are unmutated. Females outnumbered males among donors, who were mostly white British; clonal diversity was possibly underestimated.

With respect to this clone: Its specificity is unknown.

Sequenced by immunoSEQ multiplex PCR; TCRdb stores in-frame clones only, minus some. The data show approximately 82,000 clones, 70% to 90% seen once. The sequence derives from an adult in good health. This material consisted of peripheral blood, taken on day 0 of AZD1222 vaccination.

CDR3: CSVEDRGNTEAFF. CDR3 nucleotide sequence: TGCAGCGTTGAAGACAGGGGGAACACTGAAGCTTTCTTT. The chain recombines TRBV29-1 with TRBJ1-1, with a weak D call TRBD1 (6 bases). Germline assignment: CDR1 SQVTM and CDR2 ANQGSEA. The CDR3 has 13 amino acids. V was pared by 0 bases and J by 1 base, with 6 bases between.